This T cell receptor (beta chain) came from a study of Graves' ophthalmopathy and Graves' hyperthyroidism. Those donors who had ophthalmopathy presented with moderate-to-severe activity, a CAS of ≥3, a NOSPECS of ≥4 and a duration under 3 months. Uncontrolled infections, other autoimmune diseases, pregnancy or lactation barred patients from enrollment. Broader study findings: Appearing in blood as well were most expanded thyroid clonotypes above 0.001 frequency.

The CDR3 length is 13 residues. With 2 bases removed from V and 5 bases from J, the gap between germline ends came to 9 bases. From germline, CDR1 is PRHDT and CDR2 FYEKMQ (reference sequence). Amplification from RNA transcripts yielded the TCR beta CDR3 regions. Second-round multiplex PCR came after a first-round RT-PCR that employed HTBI primers. TCRdb re-called the multiplex PCR reads with MiXCR, one entry per CDR3 protein. This sample yields about 210,000 distinct CDR3 sequences, of which around 28% are seen a single time; 9.1% belongs to the top ten. This clonotype was observed at least ten times. Its specificity is not known.

V usage is TRBV13 and J usage is TRBJ1-1; D call uncertain. The sample taken for sequencing was peripheral blood. This receptor was taken from a man aged 45-65 years with Graves' ophthalmopathy. The DNA of the CDR3 is TGTGCCAGCAGCTTAAAGCCGGGGACTGAAGCTTTCTTT. It codes for CASSLKPGTEAFF.